A single sample is the source of the 6 T cell receptor beta chains below, sequenced in a study of identical twins. TCRdb reanalysed the 5' RACE reads using MiXCR and keeps one entry per CDR3 protein. The sample gives under 300,000 distinct CDR3 sequences, 6.5% to 9.5% of which show up once; less than 4% is in the top ten. These data also formed part of another study, on yellow fever vaccine responses in identical twins.

The sequenced sample consisted of CD8+ T cells sorted from blood. These receptors originate from a woman aged 18-30 years in good health.

This clonotype was detected many times. The J gene is TRBJ2-3, the V gene TRBV28, with TRBD2 matching 10 bases. The CDR3 runs to 17 residues. CDR1 and CDR2 (germline): MDHEN, SYDVKM. J gave up 0 bases and V 5 bases, and 8 bases lay outside the gene matches. The CDR3: CASSPPIAGGSTDTQYF. In DNA, the CDR3 is TGTGCCAGCAGTCCACCTATAGCGGGGGGAAGCACAGATACGCAGTATTTT.

This clonotype was observed many times. V is TRBV6-5 and J is TRBJ2-5; the match to TRBD1 covers 7 bases. CDR1 MNHEY and CDR2 SVGAGI come from the germline V gene. The ends lost 4 bases at V and 2 bases at J; junction bases unmatched: 13. This CDR3 has 17 amino acids. CDR3 loop: CASSSSGVTGVQETQYF. The CDR3 coding sequence is TGTGCCAGCAGTTCTTCCGGGGTTACAGGGGTTCAAGAGACCCAGTACTTC.

The table lists this clonotype with a few counts. This chain connects TRBV29-1 to TRBJ2-3, with TRBD1 matching over 7 bases. Germline V gives CDR1 SQVTM, CDR2 ANQGSEA. Losses at the gene ends were 1 base for V and 5 bases for J; bases not matched to a gene: 6. CDR3 length equals 14 residues. This CDR3 is CSVEVQGVEDTQYF. The DNA of the CDR3 is TGCAGCGTTGAAGTTCAGGGGGTTGAAGATACGCAGTATTTT.

This clonotype was detected many times. The rearrangement links TRBV29-1 to TRBJ2-5; no firm D call. The germline V and J ends were trimmed by 5 bases and 0 bases, with 10 bases remaining between them. Germline V gene sequence: CDR1 SQVTM, CDR2 ANQGSEA. The CDR3 runs 13 residues. The CDR3 DNA reads as TGCAGCGTTCGGACGGGCTACCAAGAGACCCAGTACTTC. This gives the protein CSVRTGYQETQYF.

V and J are TRBV18 and TRBJ2-5, with D tentatively TRBD1 or TRBD2 (5 bases each). Germline CDR1 and CDR2: KGHSH and LQKENI. The V gene lost 3 bases and the J gene lost 2 bases, with 16 bases spanning the gap. The CDR3 consists of 16 residues. The CDR3 nucleotides are TGTGCCAGCTCACCCTCGGGGACGTTGGATCAAGAGACCCAGTACTTC. Its protein is CASSPSGTLDQETQYF.

In its sample, this clonotype was seen a few times. The chain uses TRBV2 and TRBJ2-5; 9 bases map to TRBD1. V lost 6 bases to trimming and J lost 5 bases; unmatched junction nucleotides: 4. The germline V gene encodes CDR1 SNHLY and CDR2 FYNNEI. The CDR3 extends over 13 amino acids. The DNA of the CDR3 is TGTGCCAGCAGGGGACAGGGAGAGGAGACCCAGTACTTC. It encodes CASRGQGEETQYF.